This record looks at one T cell receptor (beta chain) sequence and its context. There is no known antigen for this receptor. Per-nucleotide qualities are absent, and no much larger clonotype sits a single base away. These data come from a study of cytomegalovirus exposure and HLA in healthy donors (dated by TCRdb to the late 2010s). With regard to the full study: An earlier analysis of roughly 500 of the donors reported more than 250 Gb of sequence data and some 100 million unique TCR beta sequences from 150 million to 200 million T cells. Approximately 310 gigabases of sequencing data and roughly 90 million unique TCR sequences were included in an early release covering several hundred HLA-typed donors. Of the 300 to 500 genotyped donors, 81% were placed in the genetic ancestry cluster associated with self-reported Caucasian donors. The aim of the study was to test whether cataloging public T cell receptors could identify signatures of past pathogen exposure. The study used immunosequencing to profile the T cell repertoires of several hundred subjects and linked those repertoires to cytomegalovirus serostatus. Along with the roughly 710-subject first cohort, a separate validation cohort of over 90 different subjects was used. To predict cytomegalovirus infection status, the study brought together high-throughput TCR immunosequencing, statistical association of individual TCRs with disease status, and machine learning. To study patterns of TCR occurrence, a later analysis re-analyzed previously published TCR beta repertoires from 650 to 750 donors and added high-resolution HLA genotyping. In the later analysis, no new phenotypic data were used to find candidate immune exposures; instead, reliance was placed on TCR beta sequences and their occurrence across donors. An earlier analysis of 587 of the donors applied high-throughput TCR beta sequencing to assess whether each TCR beta V gene segment acted as functional or pseudogenic. Donor age, sex, ethnicity and CMV serostatus were compiled alongside the repertoire data. Genome-wide SNP genotypes for about 55% of the roughly 670 donors were used in a later genetic analysis, which treated that subset as a discovery cohort. All discovery cohort repertoires had been generated on a single sequencing platform. HLA typing included class I and class II loci at four-digit resolution. Typing coverage differed by locus: A, B, C, DRB1 and DQB1 were typed in roughly 620-630 donors, DQA1 in around 500, DPA1 in 600 to 610, and DPB1 in approximately 450. Four or five DR-DQ haplotypes were treated as single units for association and clustering because of strong linkage in the cohort. Among a few hundred genotyped donors of the cohort, an average of 235,054 unique TCR beta nucleotide sequences were sequenced per donor, about a sixth of them non-productive. On the study overall, not on this receptor specifically: A cluster of highly shared sequence variants was judged likely to represent a technical artifact of the sequencing pipeline. Most CMV-associated TCR beta chains appeared to be HLA-restricted in a later analysis, and the HLA associations seemed to be driven largely by CMV exposure. Broadly in line with IMGT annotations, most TCR beta V segments showed up in productive rearrangements about 87% or about 30% of the time in an earlier analysis of several hundred of the donors. A later genetic analysis reported fewer N-insertions in productive TCRs among donors in an Asian-associated ancestry cluster than the roughly 700-donor mean. The 87-base-pair reads could not distinguish some IMGT-functional V segments, including TRBV6-2 and TRBV6-3, so those segments were excluded. A few of the identified cytomegalovirus-associated TCR beta chains were confirmed in vitro to be specific for cytomegalovirus antigens. A further reported finding was that TCR beta sequences accurately predicted the HLA-A and HLA-B alleles for most subjects in the first cohort. A later genetic analysis associated a missense DCLRE1C variant with V-gene and J-gene trimming of TCR beta chains, and an independent cohort replicated the association. Most TCR sequences were observed very rarely across donors, whereas some public TCRs were present in many individuals. HLA typing was unavailable for some donors at each locus, so association tests used only the typed subset. Presence/absence analyses assumed roughly uniform sequencing depth across donors, an assumption that may not hold. Because counts were too low, 15 or so rarely observed V segments, including chromosome 9 orphons, were excluded from the earlier analysis of around 640 of the donors. When HLA alleles, especially DR and DQ, strongly co-occurred, TCR associations were difficult to assign to individual alleles. The authors suggested that the approach could potentially be generalized to other disease states and immunological phenotypes. Specific HLA alleles were associated with roughly 16,000 TCR beta sequences at a false discovery rate of 0.05 in a later analysis. For the cohort, immune exposure information was limited to CMV serostatus. In a later analysis, the rate of TCR association differed among HLA loci, with DRB1 alleles having the most associated TCRs and HLA-C alleles having the fewest. In a later analysis, several top co-occurrence clusters were reported to appear linked to parvovirus B19, influenza, CMV and Epstein-Barr virus. A later analysis found that HLA-associated TCR beta chains were more clonally expanded and had lower generation probabilities than equally common non-associated chains. Only TCR beta chains were sequenced in this cohort, and the absence of alpha or paired-chain data limited detectable features. In the study, roughly 160 TCR beta chains were listed as associated with cytomegalovirus. Correlated functional status among segregating V segments might be attributable to linkage disequilibrium, but an unknown experimental factor could not be ruled out. The classifier was reported to diagnose cytomegalovirus status with high specificity and sensitivity in both the original cohort and the validation cohort.

Library method: the immunoSEQ multiplex PCR assay. For the multiplex PCR, a mixture combining 60 forward primers for TCR Vbeta segments and 13 reverse primers for TCR Jbeta segments was used. Amplification of the CDR3 region of rearranged TCR beta genes was performed with a multiplex PCR assay on genomic DNA. The Illumina HiSeq System was used to sequence the amplified TCR beta libraries as 87-base-pair reads. The source study handled its data this way. A later analysis tallied roughly 78 million unique TCR beta chains across the approximately 670 repertoires, and approximately 12 million of those chains were shared by two or more donors. A nearest-neighbor algorithm error-corrected the raw reads and collapsed the reads into unique sequences, merging closely related sequences to remove PCR and sequencing errors. Alignment of CDR3 sequences to IMGT reference sequences was used to assign V, D and J gene segments. Each retained sequence needed at least a six-nucleotide match to both a V gene segment and a J gene segment. A rearrangement was called productive if the CDR3 had no stop codons and remained in frame with V and J, and every other rearrangement was called non-productive. CDR3 was defined according to IMGT convention as the region running from the second conserved V-encoded cysteine to the conserved J-encoded phenylalanine. The earlier analysis of 587 of the donors excluded sequences that lacked an unambiguous match to a single V gene segment. An earlier analysis of 500 to 700 of the donors classified V segments as functional when productive rearrangements were above 56.7% and as segregating when the standard deviation between donors was above 5%. A statistical classification framework was built to diagnose cytomegalovirus status from the catalog of TCR beta chain sequences. A later analysis assigned V and J genes by comparing TCR nucleotide sequences with IMGT/GENE-DB human TR gene sequences. A later analysis assigned CDR3 sequences and most-parsimonious VDJ recombination scenarios with the TCRdist pipeline. In a later analysis, every TCR beta chain was defined by the combination of its CDR3 amino acid sequence and its V-gene family, and reads without a unique V-gene family were dropped. In a later analysis, fewer than 600 highly shared, low-generation-probability nucleotide sequences were removed to address suspected cross-contamination and a sequencing artifact. For each public chain, a later analysis derived a clonal expansion index from normalized ranks of inferred template counts within each repertoire. In a later analysis, generation probabilities were computed with a VDJ recombination model fitted to out-of-frame rearrangements, and the resulting probabilities were checked against IGoR. In a later analysis, hypergeometric tests were used to score TCR-TCR, TCR-HLA and TCR-CMV co-occurrence, with a repertoire-size bias correction applied to TCR pairs. To estimate false discovery rates, a later analysis permuted the HLA or CMV assignments 20 times. A later analysis grouped co-occurring TCRs with DBSCAN, adding TCRdist sequence similarity when clustering within HLA-allele-positive subsets. Co-occurrence clustering excluded repertoires with fewer than 30,000 or more than 120,000 public chains, plus five with anomalous nucleotide sharing. In TCRdb, the immuneACCESS table is reduced to in-frame sequences with V and J assigned. These tables do not hold every clone; where another copy was compared, an unresolved V gene accounts for under half, and the others remain unexplained. V and J calls and clone size are those listed in that table; D and trimming were worked out from the DNA. Here the sample has fewer than 200,000 clones; roughly 80% occur a single time. 0.7% to 0.95% of the sample lies in the top ten.

Looking up the germline V gene (reference sequence) yields CDR1 MNHEY and CDR2 SMNVEV. V is cut by 5 bases and J by 3 bases, and the space between the germline ends is 11 bases. CDR3 length: 13 amino acids, cysteine to phenylalanine. Left in the record is the CDR3 DNA by itself, 39 bases read in frame from the first base. The cohort comprised hundreds of healthy bone marrow donors. Cohort members were all nominally healthy when sampled, although unrecorded immune exposures were likely present. The donor tested CMV seronegative and was one of the 352 seronegative cohort members. Each donor provided a peripheral blood sample, and peripheral blood mononuclear cells were used for TCR beta sequencing. The Qiagen DNeasy Blood Extraction Kit was used to extract genomic DNA from the blood cell samples.

The TCR comes from a woman between 18 and 30 years old in good health and CMV-seronegative. The rearrangement combines TRBV27 with TRBJ2-7; a tentative D match to TRBD1 spans 6 bases. Sequencing was carried out using PBMCs. In nucleotide form, the sequence is TGTGCCAGCAGTCCCAGAGGGGGCTACGAGCAGTACTTC. It codes for CASSPRGGYEQYF.